The 7 T cell receptor beta chains below all came from one sample that was sequenced in a study of OX40 agonist ivuxolimab in advanced cancers. Profiling relied on immunoSEQ multiplex PCR, and the TCRdb table lists in-frame clones only, not all of them. Counted here are some 100,000 clones, around 84% occurring once; the ten biggest clones make up 0.95% to 1.3%. The starting material was CD4+ or CD8+ T cells sorted from blood, obtained in a trial of the OX40 agonist ivuxolimab. The receptors here all came from an adult with an advanced solid tumor such as melanoma, head and neck, liver or kidney cancer.

The genes are TRBV4-3 and TRBJ1-5; D uncertain. Trimming shortened V by 1 base and J by 1 base, and 8 bases separated the two germline ends. Germline assignment: CDR1 LGHNA and CDR2 YSLEER. The CDR3 runs 15 residues. This CDR3 is CASSQALTSNQPQHF. CDR3 nucleotide sequence: TGCGCCAGCAGCCAAGCCCTGACCAGCAATCAGCCCCAGCATTTT.

The V call is TRBV7-2, the J call TRBJ1-1; D gene unclear. The CDR3 totals 14 residues. Trimming removed 4 bases at V and 6 bases at J, with 15 bases between. From germline, CDR1 is SGHTA and CDR2 FQGNSA. The CDR3 region has the DNA TGTGCCAGCAGCTCCCAGGTCGCGTCCCCTGAAGCTTTCTTT. This translates into CASSSQVASPEAFF. Based on the CDR3 plus reference TRBV7-2 and TRBJ1-1, the full variable domain is GAGVSQSPSNKVTEKGKDVELRCDPISGHTALYWYRQSLGQGLEFLIYFQGNSAPDKSGLPSDRFSAERTGGSVSTLTIQRTQQEDSAVYLCASSSQVASPEAFFGQGTRLTVV.

The chain recombines TRBV7-2 with TRBJ2-5, with 9 bases fitting TRBD1. CDR1 is SGHTA, CDR2 FQGNSA, per germline. This CDR3 has 16 amino acids. J was trimmed by 6 bases and V by 1 base; bases with no gene match: 9. This chain's CDR3 is CASSLGDRALRKTQYF. The CDR3, as DNA: TGTGCCAGCAGCTTAGGGGACAGGGCTTTGAGAAAGACCCAGTACTTC.

This clone was seen once. The chain uses TRBV18 and TRBJ2-7, with 7 bases lining up with TRBD1. Unmatched junction bases numbered 6, after V lost 5 bases and J lost 2 bases. Germline CDR1 KGHSH, CDR2 LQKENI. This CDR3 has 14 residues. CDR3: CASSDRTGPYEQYF. The CDR3 coding sequence is TGTGCCAGCTCAGATCGGACAGGTCCCTACGAGCAGTACTTC.

The chain links TRBV28 to TRBJ1-6; no reliable D call. Germline-derived CDR1 and CDR2 are MDHEN and SYDVKM. V was trimmed by 2 bases and J by 7 bases, leaving 18 bases between them. This CDR3 comprises 17 residues. As DNA, the CDR3 is TGTGCCAGCAGTTTACCACCGATGGGTACTCAGAATTCACCCCTCCACTTT. It codes for CASSLPPMGTQNSPLHF.

The chain is built from TRBV5-1 and TRBJ1-2, with TRBD1 as a possible D gene (6 bases). Trimming took 4 bases from V and 4 from J, leaving 14 bases between them. The CDR3 loop spans 14 amino acids. Germline assignment: CDR1 SGHRS and CDR2 YFSETQ. The CDR3 bases are TGCGCCAGCAGCGGCGGGGGGGCGGCCTATGGCTACACCTTC. This translates into CASSGGGAAYGYTF.

The chain uses TRBV27 and TRBJ2-2; D is ambiguous. The V gene's germline CDR1 is MNHEY and CDR2 SMNVEV (reference sequence). Trimming shortened V by 4 bases and J by 2 bases, and 11 bases separated the two germline ends. CDR3 length: 15 residues. The CDR3 sequence is CASSSQGINTGELFF. CDR3 DNA sequence: TGTGCCAGCAGTTCACAAGGGATTAACACCGGGGAGCTGTTTTTT.